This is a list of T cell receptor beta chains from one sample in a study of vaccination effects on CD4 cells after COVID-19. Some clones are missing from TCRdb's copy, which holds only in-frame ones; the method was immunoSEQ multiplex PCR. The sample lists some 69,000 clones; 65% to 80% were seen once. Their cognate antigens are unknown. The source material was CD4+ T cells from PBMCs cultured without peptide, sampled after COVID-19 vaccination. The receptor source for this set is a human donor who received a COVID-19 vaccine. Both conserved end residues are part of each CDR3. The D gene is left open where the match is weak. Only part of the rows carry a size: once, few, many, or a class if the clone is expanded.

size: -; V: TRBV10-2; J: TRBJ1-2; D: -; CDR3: CASSVKGAYGYTF; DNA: TGCGCCAGCAGTGTGAAGGGAGCCTATGGCTACACCTTC
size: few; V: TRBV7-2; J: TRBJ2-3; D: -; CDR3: CASSLVGSTDTQYF; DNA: TGTGCCAGCAGCTTAGTGGGTAGCACAGATACGCAGTATTTT
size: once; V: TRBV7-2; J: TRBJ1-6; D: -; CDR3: CASSLVGGMDSPLHF; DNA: TGTGCCAGCAGCTTAGTGGGGGGTATGGATTCACCCCTCCACTTT
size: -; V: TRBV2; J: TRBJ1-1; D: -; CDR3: CASSQNTEAFF; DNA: TGTGCCAGCAGTCAGAACACTGAAGCTTTCTTT
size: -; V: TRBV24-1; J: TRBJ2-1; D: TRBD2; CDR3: CATSDPAGDNNEQFF; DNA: TGTGCCACCAGTGATCCAGCGGGGGACAACAATGAGCAGTTCTTC
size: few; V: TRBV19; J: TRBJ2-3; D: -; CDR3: CASRDPGGASTDTQYF; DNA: TGTGCCAGTAGGGACCCAGGGGGGGCTAGCACAGATACGCAGTATTTT
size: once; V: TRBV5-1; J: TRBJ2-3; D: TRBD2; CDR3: CASSLPAGPDTQYF; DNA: TGCGCCAGCAGCTTGCCAGCGGGGCCAGATACGCAGTATTTT
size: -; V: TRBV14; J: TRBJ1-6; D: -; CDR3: CASSQEKGGWSPLHF; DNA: TGTGCCAGCAGCCAAGAAAAGGGAGGTTGGTCACCCCTCCACTTT
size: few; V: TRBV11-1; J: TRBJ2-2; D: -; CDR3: CASSLLDIANTGELFF; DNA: TGTGCCAGCAGCTTGCTGGACATAGCGAACACCGGGGAGCTGTTTTTT
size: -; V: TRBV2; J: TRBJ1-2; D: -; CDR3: CASKTDRNYGYTF; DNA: TGTGCCAGTAAAACGGACAGAAACTATGGCTACACCTTC
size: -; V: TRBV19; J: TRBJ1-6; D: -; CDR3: CASSQGLNNSPLHF; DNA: TGTGCCAGTAGTCAGGGTTTAAATAATTCACCCCTCCACTTT
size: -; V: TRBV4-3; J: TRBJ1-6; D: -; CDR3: CASSQALGRDNSPLHF; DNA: TGCGCCAGCAGCCAAGCCTTGGGCAGGGATAATTCACCCCTCCACTTT
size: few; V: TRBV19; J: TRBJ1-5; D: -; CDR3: CASRGWGARNQPQHF; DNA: TGTGCCAGTAGGGGTTGGGGGGCGCGCAATCAGCCCCAGCATTTT
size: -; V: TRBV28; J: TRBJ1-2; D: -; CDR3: CASSSPRGPYGYTF; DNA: TGTGCCAGCAGTTCACCCAGGGGACCCTATGGCTACACCTTC
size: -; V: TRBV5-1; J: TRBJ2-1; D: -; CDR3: CASSLRPGWIDNEQFF; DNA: TGCGCCAGCAGCCTTCGACCCGGTTGGATAGACAATGAGCAGTTCTTC
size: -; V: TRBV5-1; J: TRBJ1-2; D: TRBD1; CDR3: CASSGTGDGYTF; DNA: TGCGCCAGCAGCGGGACAGGGGATGGCTACACCTTC
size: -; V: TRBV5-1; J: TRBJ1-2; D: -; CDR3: CASSWSGGQRGYTF; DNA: TGCGCCAGCAGCTGGAGTGGGGGGCAGAGAGGCTACACCTTC
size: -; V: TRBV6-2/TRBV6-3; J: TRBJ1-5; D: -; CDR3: CASSPGQIGGSNQPQHF; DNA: TGTGCCAGCAGTCCGGGACAAATAGGAGGTAGCAATCAGCCCCAGCATTTT
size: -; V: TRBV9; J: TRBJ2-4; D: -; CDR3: CASSEGIAKNIQYF; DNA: TGTGCCAGCAGCGAGGGCATAGCCAAAAACATTCAGTACTTC
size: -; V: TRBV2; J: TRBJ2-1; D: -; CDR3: CASTPQGGGHEQFF; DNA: TGTGCCAGCACCCCCCAGGGGGGAGGCCATGAGCAGTTCTTC
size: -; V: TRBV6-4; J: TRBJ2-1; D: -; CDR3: CASHKVASSYNEQFF; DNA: TGTGCCAGCCACAAGGTAGCCAGCTCCTACAATGAGCAGTTCTTC
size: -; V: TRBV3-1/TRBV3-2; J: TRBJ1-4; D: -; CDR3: CASSAPGGTNEKLFF; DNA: TGTGCCAGCAGCGCTCCTGGAGGTACTAATGAAAAACTGTTTTTT
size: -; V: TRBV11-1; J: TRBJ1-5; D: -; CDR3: CASSAGDTGNQPQHF; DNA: TGTGCCAGCAGCGCGGGGGACACAGGCAATCAGCCCCAGCATTTT
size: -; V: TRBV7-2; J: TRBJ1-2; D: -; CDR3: CASSLEILYGYTF; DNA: TGTGCCAGCAGCTTAGAGATTCTCTATGGCTACACCTTC
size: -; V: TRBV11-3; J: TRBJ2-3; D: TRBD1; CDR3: CASSRGQGEDTQYF; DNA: TGTGCCAGCAGTCGGGGACAGGGCGAGGATACGCAGTATTTT
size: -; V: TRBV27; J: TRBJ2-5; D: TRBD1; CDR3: CASRRQGAQETQYF; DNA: TGTGCCAGCAGGAGACAGGGCGCCCAAGAGACCCAGTACTTC
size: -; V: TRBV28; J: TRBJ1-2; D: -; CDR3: CASAVGRNYYGYTF; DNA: TGTGCCAGCGCGGTCGGACGGAACTACTATGGCTACACCTTC
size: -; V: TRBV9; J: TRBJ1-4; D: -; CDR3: CASRSDGFNEKLFF; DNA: TGTGCCAGCAGGTCGGACGGCTTTAATGAAAAACTGTTTTTT
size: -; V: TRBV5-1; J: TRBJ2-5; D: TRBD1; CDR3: CASSLGDRGWETQYF; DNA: TGCGCCAGCAGCTTGGGGGACAGGGGATGGGAGACCCAGTACTTC
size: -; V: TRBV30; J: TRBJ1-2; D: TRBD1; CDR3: CAWRGRDSANYGYTF; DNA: TGTGCCTGGAGGGGTCGGGACAGCGCTAACTATGGCTACACCTTC
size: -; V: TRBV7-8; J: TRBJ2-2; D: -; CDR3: CASSYAQGAGELFF; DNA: TGTGCCAGCAGCTACGCACAGGGAGCCGGGGAGCTGTTTTTT
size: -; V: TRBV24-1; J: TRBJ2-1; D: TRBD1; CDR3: CATSGGQAASYNEQFF; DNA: TGTGCCACCAGTGGGGGACAGGCCGCCTCCTACAATGAGCAGTTCTTC
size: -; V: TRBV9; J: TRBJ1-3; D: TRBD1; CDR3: CASSVVGQGGTIYF; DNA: TGTGCCAGCAGCGTAGTAGGGCAGGGGGGCACCATATATTTT
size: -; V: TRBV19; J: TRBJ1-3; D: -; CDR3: CASSIWASSSGNTIYF; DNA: TGTGCCAGTAGTATCTGGGCCTCGAGCTCTGGAAACACCATATATTTT
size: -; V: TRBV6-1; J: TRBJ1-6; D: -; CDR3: CASSEVGRGRISPLHF; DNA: TGTGCCAGCAGTGAAGTGGGAAGGGGAAGAATTTCACCCCTCCACTTT
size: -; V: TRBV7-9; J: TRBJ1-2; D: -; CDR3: CASSRLGELEGYTF; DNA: TGTGCCAGCAGCCGCCTCGGGGAGCTAGAGGGCTACACCTTC
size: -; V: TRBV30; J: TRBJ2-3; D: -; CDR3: CAWSRTGSSTDTQYF; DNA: TGTGCCTGGAGTCGCACAGGATCAAGTACAGATACGCAGTATTTT
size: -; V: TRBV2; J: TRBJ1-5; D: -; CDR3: CASSREGVDQPQHF; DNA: TGTGCCAGCAGTCGGGAAGGGGTGGATCAGCCCCAGCATTTT
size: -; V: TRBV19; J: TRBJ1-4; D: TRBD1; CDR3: CASSAWTGSTNEKLFF; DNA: TGTGCCAGTAGTGCTTGGACAGGCTCAACTAATGAAAAACTGTTTTTT
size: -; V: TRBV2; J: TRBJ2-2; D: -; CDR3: CASSGGADTGELFF; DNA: TGTGCCAGCAGCGGGGGCGCGGACACCGGGGAGCTGTTTTTT
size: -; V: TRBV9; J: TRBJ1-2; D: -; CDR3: CASSVVQNYGYTF; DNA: TGTGCCAGCAGCGTAGTCCAGAACTATGGCTACACCTTC
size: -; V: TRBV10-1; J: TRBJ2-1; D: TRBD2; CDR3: CASSGPSGVHNEQFF; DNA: TGCGCCAGCAGTGGACCTAGCGGGGTCCACAATGAGCAGTTCTTC
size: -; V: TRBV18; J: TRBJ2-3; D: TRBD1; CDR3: CASSPTQGSTDTQYF; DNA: TGTGCCAGCTCACCAACACAGGGGAGCACAGATACGCAGTATTTT
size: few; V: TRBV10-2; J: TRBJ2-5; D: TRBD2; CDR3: CASQGTSGETQYF; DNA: TGCGCCAGCCAGGGGACTAGCGGAGAGACCCAGTACTTC
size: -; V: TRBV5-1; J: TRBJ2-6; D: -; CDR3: CASSLENSGANVLTF; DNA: TGCGCCAGCAGCTTGGAGAACTCTGGGGCCAACGTCCTGACTTTC
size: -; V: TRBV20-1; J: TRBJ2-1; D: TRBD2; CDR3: CSASPPGTSGGREQFF; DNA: TGCAGTGCTAGTCCCCCGGGGACTAGCGGGGGCCGTGAGCAGTTCTTC
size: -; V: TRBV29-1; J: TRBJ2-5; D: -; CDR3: CSVLELAETQYF; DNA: TGCAGCGTACTAGAATTGGCAGAGACCCAGTACTTC
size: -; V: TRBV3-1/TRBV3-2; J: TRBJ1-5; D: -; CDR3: CASSGRGNSNQPQHF; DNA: TGTGCCAGCAGCGGACGGGGGAATAGCAATCAGCCCCAGCATTTT
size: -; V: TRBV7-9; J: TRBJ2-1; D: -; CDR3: CASSLNPTLGNEQFF; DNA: TGTGCCAGCAGCTTAAATCCCACTTTGGGGAATGAGCAGTTCTTC
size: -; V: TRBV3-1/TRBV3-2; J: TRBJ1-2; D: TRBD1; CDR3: CASSQPGTDYGYTF; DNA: TGTGCCAGCAGCCAACCAGGGACAGACTATGGCTACACCTTC